The T cell receptor (beta chain) described here comes from a study of cytomegalovirus exposure and HLA in healthy donors. Concerning this clone: Its target is unknown.

The PCR employed 60 Vbeta primers together with 13 Jbeta primers. TCRdb's copy holds only in-frame clones and misses some; the assay was immunoSEQ multiplex PCR. The sample yields 100,000 or so clones, roughly 70% seen once. The ends were cut back, 3 bases at V and 6 bases at J, with 10 bases in the middle. Germline CDR1 and CDR2: SGDLS and YYNGEE. CDR3 length: 14 residues. The study, taken as a whole, reports: TCR beta sequences numbering 15,000 to 20,000 were associated with HLA alleles at 0.05 false discovery rate in a later analysis.

The origin of this receptor is a man between 50 and 59 years old in good health and CMV-seronegative. The chain uses TRBV9 and TRBJ1-6; tentatively, D is TRBD1 (5 bases). Sequenced input: PBMCs. The CDR3, as DNA: TGTGCCAGCAGCGCAATGACAGCTAATTCACCCCTCCACTTT. Its protein is CASSAMTANSPLHF.